The 9 T cell receptor beta chains below were found in one sample sequenced in a study of spatial heterogeneity in lung cancer. MiXCR, applied by TCRdb to the 5' RACE reads, yields one record per CDR3 protein. The sample comprises roughly 70,000 distinct CDR3 sequences, about an eighth of which are singletons, and under 7.5% rests with the top ten. Time point: sample taken at primary tumor resection. Unsorted whole RNA samples from tumor, nontumor lung or frozen PBMC were sequenced. The material sequenced was PBMCs, taken at surgery. These TCRs come from a male donor with early-stage non-small cell lung cancer.

The chain combines TRBV18 with TRBJ1-1; no reliable D call. V gave up 3 bases and J gave up 1 base, with 6 bases separating them. The CDR3 covers 13 residues. Germline CDR1 KGHSH, CDR2 LQKENI. For the CDR3, the DNA is TGTGCCAGCTCACCGCCAAGGAACACTGAAGCTTTCTTT. Translating it yields CASSPPRNTEAFF. Based on the CDR3 plus reference TRBV18 and TRBJ1-1, the full variable domain is NAGVMQNPRHLVRRRGQEARLRCSPMKGHSHVYWYRQLPEEGLKFMVYLQKENIIDESGMPKERFSAEFPKEGPSILRIQQVVRGDSAAYFCASSPPRNTEAFFGQGTRLTVV.

This clonotype was recorded at least ten times. J is TRBJ2-7 and V is TRBV4-3, with 8 bases aligning to TRBD2. The germline V gene encodes CDR1 LGHNA and CDR2 YSLEER. The CDR3 contains 15 residues. After removal of 0 bases from V and 2 bases from J, the junction contained 3 bases not matched to a gene. This chain's CDR3 is CASSQEGLGPYEQYF. The CDR3 region has the DNA TGCGCCAGCAGCCAAGAGGGACTAGGTCCCTACGAGCAGTACTTC.

In its sample, this clonotype was seen many times. V and J are TRBV6-2 or TRBV6-3 and TRBJ2-3, with 9 bases matching TRBD2. CDR1 MNHEY and CDR2 SVGEGT come from the germline V gene. V was clipped by 10 bases and J by 1 base; unmatched bases: 3. The CDR3 is 13 residues long. As DNA, the CDR3 is TGTGCCACCAGGACTAGCGGCACAGATACGCAGTATTTT. This gives the protein CATRTSGTDTQYF.

This clonotype occurred many times. CDR3 amino acids: CASSQARNTGELFF. CDR3 in DNA: TGTGCCAGCAGCCAGGCCAGGAACACCGGGGAGCTGTTTTTT. The gene calls are TRBV21-1 and TRBJ2-2. TRBV21-1 is a pseudogene segment. The CDR3 totals 14 residues.

This clonotype has only a few counts. V and J are TRBV6-5 and TRBJ1-1, with unresolved D. V gave up 5 bases and J gave up 1 base, with 8 bases separating them. The CDR3 is 13 amino acids. The germline V gene has CDR1 MNHEY and CDR2 SVGAGI. DNA of the CDR3: TGTGCCAGCAGTATGGGAGGGAACACTGAAGCTTTCTTT. It encodes CASSMGGNTEAFF.

CDR3 nucleotides: TGCGCCAGCGGTACAGGGGACACCACTGAAGCTTTCTTT. Amino acids: CASGTGDTTEAFF. The chain has TRBV4-1 and TRBJ1-1; TRBD1 matches at 7 bases. Germline V lookup: CDR1 MGHRA, CDR2 YSYEKL. Losses at the gene ends were 8 bases for V and 4 bases for J; bases not matched to a gene: 7. The length of the CDR3 is 13 residues.

The V call is TRBV12-3 or TRBV12-4, the J call TRBJ2-5; 14 nucleotides align to TRBD2. This CDR3 is built from 15 residues. V shed 7 bases and J 5 bases; nucleotides not matched to a gene: 6. CDR3 bases: TGTGCCAGCACGGGACTAGCGGGAGCGTCTGAGACCCAGTACTTC. Amino acid sequence: CASTGLAGASETQYF.

This clonotype came up many times. The J gene is TRBJ2-2, the V gene TRBV6-2 or TRBV6-3, with D perhaps TRBD1 (7 bases). The CDR3 covers 13 residues. V lost 6 bases and J lost 4, with 9 bases in between. Germline V lookup: CDR1 MNHEY, CDR2 SVGEGT. CDR3 DNA: TGTGCCAGCAGGCAGGGGGGCACCGGGGAGCTGTTTTTT. Translating it yields CASRQGGTGELFF.

This clonotype was detected a few times. The chain recombines TRBV19 with TRBJ1-5; D perhaps matches TRBD1 (5 bases). V lost 4 bases and J lost 5, with 12 bases in between. Germline CDR1 reads LNHDA; CDR2 reads SQIVND (reference sequence). This CDR3 is built from 14 residues. The CDR3 nucleotides are TGTGCCAGTAGTACAGGGAGGACGGATCAGCCCCAGCATTTT. Encoded protein: CASSTGRTDQPQHF.